The text below deals with one T cell receptor beta chain. What antigen it recognizes has not been identified. Within one base of it there is no much larger clone, and no base qualities were kept. This entry is derived from a study of regulatory T cells (dated by TCRdb to the late 2010s). Study-wide context: The study compared T-cell receptor beta repertoires of sorted regulatory, conventional CD4+ and CD8+ T cells in CD3G-deficient patients with those in healthy controls. The paper's findings and limits, for the study overall: Patient repertoires showed restricted unique TRB V-J pairs and skewed V and J gene usage, most marked in regulatory T cells. Enrichment for hydrophobic residues at CDR3 positions 6 and 7 was found in conventional CD4+ T cells from CD3G-deficient patients, suggesting more self-reactive specificities.

Every CD3G-deficient patient showed evidence of autoimmunity, and the autoimmunity was more severe in two of the patients. Patients were tested at ages ranging from 2 to 39 years, and reduced naive and increased memory CD4+ and CD8+ T-cell proportions were found in the patients. CD4+ cells were FACS-sorted into CD25-high CD127-low regulatory T cells and CD25-low CD127-high conventional CD4+ T cells. The patient group comprised about 6 individuals with CD3G deficiency. An international network of physicians spanning the United States, Europe and Asia provided the patient samples and clinical data. Peripheral blood mononuclear cells were isolated by Ficoll density separation. Relative to germline, V is 6 bases shorter and J is 3 bases shorter, with 17 bases between their ends. The germline V gene encodes CDR1 MDHEN and CDR2 SYDVKM. The CDR3 numbers 15 residues from cysteine through phenylalanine. Left in the record is the CDR3 DNA by itself, 45 bases read in frame from the first base.

The multiplex PCR relied on 52 forward TRBV primers and 13 reverse TRBJ primers, and amplification bias was corrected through assay-based and computational methods. Within the immunoSEQ assay, multiplex PCR amplified rearranged TRB loci from genomic DNA. Sequencing of the TRB amplicons was done on an Illumina HiSeq platform. In the original analysis: Custom algorithms error-filtered the raw sequences and aligned them to reference gene sequences, after which the immunoSEQ online tools were used for analysis. Frequencies of productive and nonproductive TRB rearrangements were assessed among unique sequences as well as among total sequences. For TRB CDR3 positions 6 and 7, hydrophobicity together with amino acid composition served as the basis for assessing self-reactivity potential. Groups were compared by t tests, Mann-Whitney tests or two-way ANOVA performed in Prism software. Not all clones reach the TCRdb copy of this immuneACCESS table, which keeps in-frame sequences only. Checked studies attribute under half of the gap to unresolved V genes and leave the rest unexplained. V, J and clone size derive from that table, while D and trimming were established from the DNA sequence. This sample gives 20,000 to 25,000 clones in total; roughly 90% of them show up just once. Together, the top ten hold about 1.3% of the sample.

The chain is made from TRBV28 and TRBJ2-5, with the D call perhaps TRBD1 or TRBD2, each one matching 7 bases. What was sequenced was conventional CD4+ T cells sorted from blood. The source of this sequence is a child under 18 with CD3G deficiency. CDR3 protein: CASRRTTGREETQYF. The nucleotide sequence is given as TGTGCCAGCAGGCGAACGACAGGGAGGGAAGAGACCCAGTACTTC.